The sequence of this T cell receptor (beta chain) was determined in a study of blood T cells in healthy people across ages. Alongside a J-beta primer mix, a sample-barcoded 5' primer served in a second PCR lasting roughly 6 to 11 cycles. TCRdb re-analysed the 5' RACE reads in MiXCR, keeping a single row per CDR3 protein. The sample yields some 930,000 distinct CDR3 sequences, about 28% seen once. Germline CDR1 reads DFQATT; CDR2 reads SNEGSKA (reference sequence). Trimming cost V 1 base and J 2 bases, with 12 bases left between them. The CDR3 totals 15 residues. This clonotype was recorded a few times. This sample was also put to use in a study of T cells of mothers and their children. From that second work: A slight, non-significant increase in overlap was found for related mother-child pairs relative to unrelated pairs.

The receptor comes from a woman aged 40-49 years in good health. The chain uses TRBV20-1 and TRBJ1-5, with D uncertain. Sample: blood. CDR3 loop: CSARGLVAGNQPQHF. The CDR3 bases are TGCAGTGCTAGAGGACTCGTGGCGGGCAATCAGCCCCAGCATTTT.